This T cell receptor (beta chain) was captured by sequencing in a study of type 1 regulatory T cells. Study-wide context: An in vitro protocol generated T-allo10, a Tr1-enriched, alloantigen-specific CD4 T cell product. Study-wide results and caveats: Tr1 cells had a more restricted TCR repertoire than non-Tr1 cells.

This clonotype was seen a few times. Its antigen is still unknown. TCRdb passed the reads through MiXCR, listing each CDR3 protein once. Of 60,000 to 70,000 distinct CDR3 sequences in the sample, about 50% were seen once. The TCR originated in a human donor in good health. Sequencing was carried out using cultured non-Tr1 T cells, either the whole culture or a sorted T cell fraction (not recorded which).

The CDR3 sequence: CASSAYQGATDTQYF. In DNA, the CDR3 is TGTGCCAGCAGCGCATATCAGGGGGCCACAGATACGCAGTATTTT. V usage is TRBV7-9 and J usage is TRBJ2-3; 8 bases line up with TRBD1. The germline gives CDR1 SEHNR, CDR2 FQNEAQ (reference sequence). The V segment lost 5 bases and the J segment 2 bases; nucleotides outside the gene matches: 6. The CDR3 is 15 amino acids.